A selection of T cell receptor beta chains follows, all from one sample in a study of T cell repertoires in cytomegalovirus infection. TCRdb passed the reads through MiXCR, listing each CDR3 protein once. The sample carries 300,000 to 400,000 distinct CDR3 sequences, roughly 25% recorded once. No antigen is known for these receptors. The input for sequencing was cultured PBMCs, taken from culture after CMV antigen stimulation. These receptors were collected from a human donor in good health (CMV status not recorded). Some clones in this sample may be carry-over from other donors' samples. The CDR3 runs from the conserved cysteine through the conserved F or W. Fields, in order: D gene, J gene, V gene, clone size, CDR3 DNA, CDR3 protein. A D gene is named only where the DNA matches it firmly. A clone size is listed for some rows: how often the clone was seen (once, few, many), or a class if it is expanded.

>.|TRBJ2-1|TRBV12-3/TRBV12-4|once
TGTGCCAGCAGTTTACTGGGGACCCCAGGGGGGGAGCAGTTCTTC
CASSLLGTPGGEQFF
>.|TRBJ2-1|TRBV7-8|many
TGTGCCAGCAGCCCTCGGGAGTTGACCTACAATGAGCAGTTCTTC
CASSPRELTYNEQFF
>TRBD2|TRBJ2-7|TRBV28|many
TGTGCCAGCAGGGTAGCGGGAGGAAACTCCTACGAGCAGTACTTC
CASRVAGGNSYEQYF
>.|TRBJ2-5|TRBV5-3|once
TGTGCCAGCAGCTTGTCCGGGATTAAAGAGACCCAGTACTTC
CASSLSGIKETQYF
>TRBD1|TRBJ2-7|TRBV7-9|.
TGTGCCAGCAGCCCCCGACAGGGTCACGAGCAGTACTTC
CASSPRQGHEQYF
>TRBD2|TRBJ2-5|TRBV30|.
TGTGCCTGGAGTCCCCTCGTAGGGTGGGAGGGAGTCCAAGAGACCCAGTACTTC
CAWSPLVGWEGVQETQYF
>TRBD1|TRBJ1-5|TRBV7-6|.
TGTGCCAGCAGCTTAGGGGACAGGGAAAATCAGCCCCAGCATTTT
CASSLGDRENQPQHF
>.|TRBJ1-2|TRBV24-1|.
TGTGCCACCAGTGGGAACAATCGTAACTATGGCTACACCTTC
CATSGNNRNYGYTF
>TRBD2|TRBJ2-1|TRBV19|many
TGTGCCAGTGCCGGGACTAGCGGGAGCAATGAGCAGTTCTTC
CASAGTSGSNEQFF
>TRBD1|TRBJ1-3|TRBV29-1|.
TGCAGCGTTGTTCAGGGGGCGTATGGAAACACCATATATTTT
CSVVQGAYGNTIYF
>TRBD1|TRBJ2-3|TRBV7-2|many
TGTGCCAGCAGTACCGGGACAGCTAGCAGAAATACGCAGTATTTT
CASSTGTASRNTQYF
>.|TRBJ1-2|TRBV7-2|.
TGTGCCAGCACTCTGGACAGAGGGTATGGCTACACCTTC
CASTLDRGYGYTF
>.|TRBJ2-1|TRBV7-2|many
TGTGCCAGCAGCGCCACTCCGGGGGTCAGGCAGTTCTTC
CASSATPGVRQFF
>.|TRBJ1-5|TRBV20-1|few
TGCAGTGCTCAGGTCGGGGGAGCGGGCAATCAGCCCCAGCATTTT
CSAQVGGAGNQPQHF
>TRBD2|TRBJ2-2|TRBV25-1|.
TGTGCCAGCAGTGAATCGAGACTAGCGGGTATCACCGGGGAGCTGTTTTTT
CASSESRLAGITGELFF
>.|TRBJ1-2|TRBV7-6|.
TGTGCCAGCAGCGTTACAGGTGCCTATGGCTACACCTTC
CASSVTGAYGYTF
>TRBD1|TRBJ1-3|TRBV18|few
TGTGCCAGCTCACCCCAAGGGACAGGGGGCACCGGCTCTGGAAACACCATATATTTT
CASSPQGTGGTGSGNTIYF
>TRBD2|TRBJ2-7|TRBV7-2|many
TGTGCCAGCAGAGACCCGGGACTAGCGGGACTCGAGCAGTACTTC
CASRDPGLAGLEQYF
>TRBD1|TRBJ1-2|TRBV7-2|few
TGTGCCAGCAGCTTAGCACAGGGGGCTGGCTACACCTTC
CASSLAQGAGYTF
>TRBD1|TRBJ2-5|TRBV7-2|many
TGTGCCAGCAGTCTAGCACCACCTGGACAGGGCTTTCAAGAGACCCAGTACTTC
CASSLAPPGQGFQETQYF
>.|TRBJ2-5|TRBV28|.
TGTGCCAGCAGTTTATCGGAGGGGCAAGAGACCCAGTACTTC
CASSLSEGQETQYF
>TRBD1|TRBJ2-5|TRBV9|.
TGTGCCAGCAGCCTCCGGACAGGGGGGACAGAGACCCAGTACTTC
CASSLRTGGTETQYF
>.|TRBJ2-3|TRBV7-2|many
TGTGCCAGCAGCTTTGGGGGCACAGATACGCAGTATTTT
CASSFGGTDTQYF
>.|TRBJ2-7|TRBV12-3/TRBV12-4|few
TGTGCCAGCAGGTGGGGAGTTTCCTACGAGCAGTACTTC
CASRWGVSYEQYF
>.|TRBJ2-3|TRBV15|.
TGTGCCACCAGCAGAGAAGCGGGCGGGTTTGGCACAGATACGCAGTATTTT
CATSREAGGFGTDTQYF
>TRBD1|TRBJ2-1|TRBV6-5|.
TGTGCCAGCAGTTACTCGCCCGGACCAGGGACAGATGAGCAGTTCTTC
CASSYSPGPGTDEQFF
>TRBD1|TRBJ2-3|TRBV19|few
TGTGCCAGTAGTCCGGGACAGTTCACAGATACGCAGTATTTT
CASSPGQFTDTQYF
>TRBD1|TRBJ1-1|TRBV12-5|.
TGTGCTAGTGGTACGGGACAGGGGCACACTGAAGCTTTCTTT
CASGTGQGHTEAFF
>TRBD2|TRBJ2-1|TRBV20-1|.
TGCAGTGCTAGGAGCGGGAGGTTTCGATATGAGCAGTTCTTC
CSARSGRFRYEQFF
>TRBD1|TRBJ2-7|TRBV7-9|.
TGTGCCAGCAGCTCGGGACAGGGGGCGGGGGAGCAGTACTTC
CASSSGQGAGEQYF
>TRBD1|TRBJ1-1|TRBV19|few
TGTGCCAGTAGTGAGGAGGACAGGAGGAAGACTGAAGCTTTCTTT
CASSEEDRRKTEAFF
>.|TRBJ2-5|TRBV2|.
TGTGCCAGCAGTGAGCAGGCGACACCCAAAGAGACCCAGTACTTC
CASSEQATPKETQYF
>TRBD2|TRBJ2-1|TRBV7-2|.
TGTGCCAGCAGCTTAGAGGGGGGACTAGCGGGAACGAGCTCCTACAATGAGCAGTTCTTC
CASSLEGGLAGTSSYNEQFF
>TRBD1|TRBJ2-1|TRBV6-5|few
TGTGCCAGCAGTTGGACCGGGACAGGGGTTCATGAGCAGTTCTTC
CASSWTGTGVHEQFF
>.|TRBJ2-1|TRBV7-9|few
TGTGCCAGCAGCCCTGCTCGCGGGGATGAGCAGTTCTTC
CASSPARGDEQFF
>.|TRBJ1-3|TRBV7-6|.
TGTGCCAGCAGCTTAGAGGGGGGAGTTGACAAAGGAAACACCATATATTTT
CASSLEGGVDKGNTIYF
>TRBD1|TRBJ1-1|TRBV19|few
TGTGCCAGTAGTATCCACAGGGGGAACACTGAAGCTTTCTTT
CASSIHRGNTEAFF
>.|TRBJ2-3|TRBV5-3|.
TGTGCCAGCAGCTTGGGGCAGCACACAGATACGCAGTATTTT
CASSLGQHTDTQYF
>TRBD1|TRBJ1-4|TRBV2|.
TGTGCCAGCAGCTACATTGGACAGGGATTGGAAAAACTGTTTTTT
CASSYIGQGLEKLFF
>TRBD2|TRBJ2-1|TRBV7-8|few
TGTGCCAGCAGCTTAGACCTAGCGGGAGGGCCCCCCTCCTACAATGAGCAGTTCTTC
CASSLDLAGGPPSYNEQFF
>TRBD1|TRBJ1-6|TRBV7-2|many
TGTGCCAGCAGCGGAGTTGGGACAGGCTTTGTAGGAAATAATTCACCCCTCCACTTT
CASSGVGTGFVGNNSPLHF
>TRBD2|TRBJ2-3|TRBV6-5|few
TGTGCCAGCAAGAGCGGGAGGTCAGATACGCAGTATTTT
CASKSGRSDTQYF
>.|TRBJ1-1|TRBV11-1|.
TGTGCCAGCAGCCCAGGAGCAGGGCCCACTGAAGCTTTCTTT
CASSPGAGPTEAFF
>TRBD2|TRBJ2-1|TRBV27|.
TGTGCCAGCAGTACCGCCACTAGCGGGAATTACAACACGGGGCAGTTCTTC
CASSTATSGNYNTGQFF
>.|TRBJ2-1|TRBV24-1|.
TGTGCCACCAGTGATACAACGGAGGCCTCCTACAATGAGCAGTTCTTC
CATSDTTEASYNEQFF
>.|TRBJ2-2|TRBV6-6|.
TGTGCCAGCAGTGGAGGTTGGAACACCGGGGAGCTGTTTTTT
CASSGGWNTGELFF
>TRBD1|TRBJ1-2|TRBV19|few
TGTGCCAGTAGTTCAGGGGGCTCTGGCTATGGCTACACCTTC
CASSSGGSGYGYTF
>TRBD1|TRBJ2-7|TRBV15|.
TGTGCCACCGGGGTGGGACGGACAGGTTACGAGCAGTACTTC
CATGVGRTGYEQYF
>.|TRBJ2-5|TRBV7-2|many
TGTGCCAGCAGCTCGTGGTTCGGAGAGACCCAGTACTTC
CASSSWFGETQYF
>TRBD2|TRBJ2-4|TRBV7-2|.
TGTGCCAGCAGCTTAGTTCGCCAGGGAGGGAAAAACATTCAGTACTTC
CASSLVRQGGKNIQYF
>TRBD2|TRBJ2-5|TRBV7-2|many
TGTGCCAGCAGCTCAACTAGCGTGGAGACCCAGTACTTC
CASSSTSVETQYF
>.|TRBJ1-3|TRBV7-8|many
TGTGCCAGCAGCTTGGGCGTAAACACCATATATTTT
CASSLGVNTIYF
>TRBD1|TRBJ1-1|TRBV4-3|many
TGCGCCAGCAGCCAAGCAGGGGGCGGGGGGGCTTTCTTT
CASSQAGGGGAFF
>TRBD1|TRBJ1-1|TRBV7-6|.
TGTGCCAGCAGCTTAGGGGACAGGGGTGAAGCTTTCTTT
CASSLGDRGEAFF
>TRBD2|TRBJ2-1|TRBV2|.
TGTGCCAGCAGACCTACGCTAGCGGCTTACAATGAGCAGTTCTTC
CASRPTLAAYNEQFF